This entry concerns a single T cell receptor (beta chain). The data stem from a study of T cells in localized non-small cell lung cancer. Clones were read by immunoSEQ multiplex PCR, and TCRdb kept only the in-frame ones, dropping some. The sample lists under 35,000 clones, around 92% seen once, with around 4.2% in the top ten. The sequence derives from a woman between 35 and 75 years old with stage III lung adenocarcinoma. Sequences were derived from peripheral blood mononuclear cells, sampled before any cancer treatment.

The CDR3 sequence is CASSLSVSTEAFF. CDR3 DNA: TGTGCCAGCAGCTTAAGTGTGAGCACTGAAGCTTTCTTT. This sequence joins TRBV11-2 and TRBJ1-1; D is uncertain. V gave up 2 bases and J gave up 4 bases, with 8 bases separating them. Germline V gives CDR1 SGHAT, CDR2 FQNNGV. This CDR3 comprises 13 residues.